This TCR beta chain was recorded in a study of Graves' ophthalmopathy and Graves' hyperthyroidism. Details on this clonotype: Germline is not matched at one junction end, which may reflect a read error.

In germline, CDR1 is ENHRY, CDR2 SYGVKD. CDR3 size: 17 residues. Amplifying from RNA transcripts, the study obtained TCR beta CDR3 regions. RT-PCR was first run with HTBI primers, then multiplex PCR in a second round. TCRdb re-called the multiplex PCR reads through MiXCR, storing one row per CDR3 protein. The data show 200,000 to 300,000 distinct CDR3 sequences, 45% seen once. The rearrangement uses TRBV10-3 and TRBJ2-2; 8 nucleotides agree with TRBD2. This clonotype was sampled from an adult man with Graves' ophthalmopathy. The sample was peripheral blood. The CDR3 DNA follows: TGTGCCAGCAGTGGCCTCAGCGGGAGCAGTAACACCGGGGAGCTGTTTTTT. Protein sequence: CASSGLSGSSNTGELFF.